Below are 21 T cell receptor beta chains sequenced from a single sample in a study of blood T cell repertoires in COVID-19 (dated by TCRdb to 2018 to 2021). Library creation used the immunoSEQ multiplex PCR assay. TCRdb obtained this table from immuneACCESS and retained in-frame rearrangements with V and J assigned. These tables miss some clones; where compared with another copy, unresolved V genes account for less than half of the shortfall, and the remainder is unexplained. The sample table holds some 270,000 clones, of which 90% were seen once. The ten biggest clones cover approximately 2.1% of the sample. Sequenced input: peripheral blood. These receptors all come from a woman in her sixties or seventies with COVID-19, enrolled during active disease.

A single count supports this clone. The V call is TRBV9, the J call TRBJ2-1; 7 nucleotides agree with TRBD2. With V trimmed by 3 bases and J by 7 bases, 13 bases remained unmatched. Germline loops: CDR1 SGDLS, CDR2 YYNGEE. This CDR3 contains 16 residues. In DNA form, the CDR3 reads TGTGCCAGCAGCGACCCCCGGGACTACGAGGTGAATGAGCAGTTCTTC. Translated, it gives CASSDPRDYEVNEQFF.

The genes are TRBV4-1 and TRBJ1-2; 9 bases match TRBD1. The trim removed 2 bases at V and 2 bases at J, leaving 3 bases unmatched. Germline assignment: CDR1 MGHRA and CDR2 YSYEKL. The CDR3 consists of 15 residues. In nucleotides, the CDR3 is TGCGCCAGCAGCCAACCCGGACAGGGGAACTATGGCTACACCTTC. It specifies CASSQPGQGNYGYTF.

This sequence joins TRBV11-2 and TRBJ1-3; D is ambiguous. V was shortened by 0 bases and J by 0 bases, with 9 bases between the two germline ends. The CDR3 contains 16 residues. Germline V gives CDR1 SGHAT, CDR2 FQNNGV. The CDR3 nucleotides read TGTGCCAGCAGCTTAGATCTTATGTCCTCTGGAAACACCATATATTTT. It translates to CASSLDLMSSGNTIYF.

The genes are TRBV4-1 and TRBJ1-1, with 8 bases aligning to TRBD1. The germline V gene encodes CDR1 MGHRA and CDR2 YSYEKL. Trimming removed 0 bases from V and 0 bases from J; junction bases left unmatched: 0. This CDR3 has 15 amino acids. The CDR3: CASSQEDRVNTEAFF. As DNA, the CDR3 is TGCGCCAGCAGCCAAGAGGACAGGGTGAACACTGAAGCTTTCTTT.

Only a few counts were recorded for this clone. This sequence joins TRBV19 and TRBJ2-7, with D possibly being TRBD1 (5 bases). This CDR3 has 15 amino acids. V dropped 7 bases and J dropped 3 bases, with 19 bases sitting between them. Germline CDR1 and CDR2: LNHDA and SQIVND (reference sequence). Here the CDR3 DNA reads TGTGCCAGTACAAGGGGCTGGCGGAACGACTACGAGCAGTACTTC. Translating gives CASTRGWRNDYEQYF.

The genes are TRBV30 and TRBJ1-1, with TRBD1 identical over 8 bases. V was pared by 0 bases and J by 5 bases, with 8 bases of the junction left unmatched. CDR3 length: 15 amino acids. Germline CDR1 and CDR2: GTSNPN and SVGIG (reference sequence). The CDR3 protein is CAWSVQETGVTEAFF. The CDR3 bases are TGTGCCTGGAGTGTACAAGAGACAGGGGTTACTGAAGCTTTCTTT.

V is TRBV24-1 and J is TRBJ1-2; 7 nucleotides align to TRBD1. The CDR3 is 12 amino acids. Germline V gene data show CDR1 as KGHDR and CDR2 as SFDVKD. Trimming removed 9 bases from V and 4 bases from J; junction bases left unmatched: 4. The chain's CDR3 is CATGDSVYGYTF. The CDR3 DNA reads TGTGCCACCGGGGACAGTGTCTATGGCTACACCTTC.

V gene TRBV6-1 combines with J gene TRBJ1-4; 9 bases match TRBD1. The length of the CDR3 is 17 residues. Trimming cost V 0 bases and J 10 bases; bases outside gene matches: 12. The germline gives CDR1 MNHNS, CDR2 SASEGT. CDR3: CASSEALLGQGGVKLFF. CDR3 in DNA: TGTGCCAGCAGTGAAGCGCTTCTGGGACAGGGAGGAGTAAAACTGTTTTTT.

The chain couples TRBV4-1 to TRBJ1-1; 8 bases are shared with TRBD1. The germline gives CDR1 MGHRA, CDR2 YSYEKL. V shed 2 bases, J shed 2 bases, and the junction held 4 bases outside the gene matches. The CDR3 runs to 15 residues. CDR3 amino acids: CASSQPGQGNTEAFF. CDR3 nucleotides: TGCGCCAGCAGCCAACCAGGACAGGGAAACACTGAAGCTTTCTTT.

The DNA of the CDR3 is TGTGCCTGGAGCCTGACAGGGGTTATGAATTCACCCCTCCACTTT. Translating it yields CAWSLTGVMNSPLHF. The gene calls are TRBV30 and TRBJ1-6, with 8 bases fitting TRBD1. Germline CDR1 is GTSNPN and CDR2 is SVGIG (reference sequence). With 3 bases clipped from V and 7 bases from J, the junction kept 8 bases outside the gene matches. The CDR3 has 15 residues.

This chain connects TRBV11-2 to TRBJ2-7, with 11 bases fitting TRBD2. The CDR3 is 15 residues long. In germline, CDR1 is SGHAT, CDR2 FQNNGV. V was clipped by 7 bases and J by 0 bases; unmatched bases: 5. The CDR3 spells CASTLGLAVSYEQYF. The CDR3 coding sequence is TGTGCCAGCACTTTGGGACTAGCGGTCTCCTACGAGCAGTACTTC.

CDR3 nucleotides: TGTGCCAGCAGTCACCGCGGAGGGAGGAAGACTGAAGCTTTCTTT. Protein product: CASSHRGGRKTEAFF. This sequence joins TRBV6-5 and TRBJ1-1, with D unclear. CDR1 is MNHEY, CDR2 SVGAGI, per germline. With 5 bases removed from V and 5 bases from J, the gap between germline ends came to 18 bases. The CDR3 has 15 residues.

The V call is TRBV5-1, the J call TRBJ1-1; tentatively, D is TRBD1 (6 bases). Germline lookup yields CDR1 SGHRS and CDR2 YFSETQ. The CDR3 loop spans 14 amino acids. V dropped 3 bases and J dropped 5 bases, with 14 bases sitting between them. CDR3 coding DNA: TGCGCCAGCAGCTCACAGGGTTCCGGGACTGAAGCTTTCTTT. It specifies CASSSQGSGTEAFF.

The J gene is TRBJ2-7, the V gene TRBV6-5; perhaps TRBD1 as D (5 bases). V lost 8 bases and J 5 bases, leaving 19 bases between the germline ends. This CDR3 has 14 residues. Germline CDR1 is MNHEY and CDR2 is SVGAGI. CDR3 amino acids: CASLSASGSHEQYF. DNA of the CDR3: TGTGCCAGCTTATCGGCTTCAGGGTCCCACGAGCAGTACTTC.

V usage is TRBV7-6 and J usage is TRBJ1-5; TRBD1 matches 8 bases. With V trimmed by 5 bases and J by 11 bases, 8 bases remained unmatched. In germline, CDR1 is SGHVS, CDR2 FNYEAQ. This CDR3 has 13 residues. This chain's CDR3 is CASSVRTGLAQHF. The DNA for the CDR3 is TGTGCCAGCAGCGTAAGGACAGGGCTAGCCCAGCATTTT.

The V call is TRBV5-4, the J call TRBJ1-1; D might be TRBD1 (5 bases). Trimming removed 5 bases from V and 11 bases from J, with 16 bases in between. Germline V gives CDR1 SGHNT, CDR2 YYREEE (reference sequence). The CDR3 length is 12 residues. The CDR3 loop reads CASRADIGHAFF. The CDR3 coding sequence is TGTGCCAGCAGGGCGGACATAGGGCATGCTTTCTTT.

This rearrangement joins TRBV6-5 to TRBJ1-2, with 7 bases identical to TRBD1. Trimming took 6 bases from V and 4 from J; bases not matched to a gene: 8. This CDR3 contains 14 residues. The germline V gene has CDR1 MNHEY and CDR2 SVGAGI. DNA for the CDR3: TGTGCCAGCAGCACCGGGACAGCCGTCTATGGCTACACCTTC. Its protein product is CASSTGTAVYGYTF.

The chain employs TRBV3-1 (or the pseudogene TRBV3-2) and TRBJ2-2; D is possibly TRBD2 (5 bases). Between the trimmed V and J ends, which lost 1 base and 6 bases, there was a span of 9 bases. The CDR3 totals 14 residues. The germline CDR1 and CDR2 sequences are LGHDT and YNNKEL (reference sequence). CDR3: CASSQVGGAGELFF. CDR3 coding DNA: TGTGCCAGCAGCCAAGTAGGAGGAGCCGGGGAGCTGTTTTTT.

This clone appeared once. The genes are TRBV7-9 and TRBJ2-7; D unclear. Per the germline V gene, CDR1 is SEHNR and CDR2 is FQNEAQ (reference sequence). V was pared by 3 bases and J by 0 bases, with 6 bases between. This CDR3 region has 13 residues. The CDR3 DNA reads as TGTGCCAGCAGCTTTGTGGCCTCCTACGAGCAGTACTTC. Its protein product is CASSFVASYEQYF.

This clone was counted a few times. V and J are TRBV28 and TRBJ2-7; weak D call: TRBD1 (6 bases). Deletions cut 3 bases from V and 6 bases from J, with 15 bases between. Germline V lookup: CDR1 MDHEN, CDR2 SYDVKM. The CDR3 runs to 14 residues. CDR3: CASSFETGGSEQYF. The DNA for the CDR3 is TGTGCCAGCAGTTTTGAGACAGGTGGAAGCGAGCAGTACTTC.

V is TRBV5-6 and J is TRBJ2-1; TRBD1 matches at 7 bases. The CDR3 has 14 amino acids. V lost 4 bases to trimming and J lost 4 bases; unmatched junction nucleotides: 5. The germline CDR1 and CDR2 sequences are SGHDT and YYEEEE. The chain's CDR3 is CASSGDSSYNEQFF. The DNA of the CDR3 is TGTGCCAGCAGCGGGGACAGCTCTTACAATGAGCAGTTCTTC.